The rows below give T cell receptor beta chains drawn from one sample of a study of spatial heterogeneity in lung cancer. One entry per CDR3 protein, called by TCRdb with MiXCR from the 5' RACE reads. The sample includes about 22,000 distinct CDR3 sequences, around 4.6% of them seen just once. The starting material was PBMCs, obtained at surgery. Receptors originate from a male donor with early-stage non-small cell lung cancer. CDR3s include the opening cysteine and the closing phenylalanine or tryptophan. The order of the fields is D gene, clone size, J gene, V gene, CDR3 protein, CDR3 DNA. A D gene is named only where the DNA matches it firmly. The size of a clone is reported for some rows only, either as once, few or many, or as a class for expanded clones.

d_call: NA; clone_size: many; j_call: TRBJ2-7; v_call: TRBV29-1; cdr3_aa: CSAGPFQGSSYEQYF; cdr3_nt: TGCAGCGCTGGGCCTTTCCAGGGGAGCTCCTACGAGCAGTACTTC
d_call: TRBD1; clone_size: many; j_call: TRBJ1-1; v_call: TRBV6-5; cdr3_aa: CASRNTLTGYTEAFF; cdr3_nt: TGTGCCAGCAGAAACACTCTGACAGGGTACACTGAAGCTTTCTTT
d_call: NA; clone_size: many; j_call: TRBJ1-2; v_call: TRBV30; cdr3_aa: CAWSVLSSWHGYTF; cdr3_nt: TGTGCCTGGAGTGTCTTATCATCCTGGCATGGCTACACCTTC
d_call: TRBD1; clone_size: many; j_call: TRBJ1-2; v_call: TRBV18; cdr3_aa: CASSPSQGQGYGYTF; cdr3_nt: TGTGCCAGCTCACCGAGCCAAGGACAGGGTTATGGCTACACCTTC
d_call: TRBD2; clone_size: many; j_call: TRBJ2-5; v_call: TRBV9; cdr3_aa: CASGSPVTGGEETQYF; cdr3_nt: TGTGCCAGCGGATCCCCAGTTACGGGAGGAGAAGAGACCCAGTACTTC
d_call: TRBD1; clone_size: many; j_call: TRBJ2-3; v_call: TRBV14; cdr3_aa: CASSPGQGTDTQYF; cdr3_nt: TGTGCCAGCAGCCCGGGACAGGGCACAGATACGCAGTATTTT
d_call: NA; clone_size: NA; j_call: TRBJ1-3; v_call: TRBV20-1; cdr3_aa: CSARDHRESSGNTIYF; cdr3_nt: TGCAGTGCTAGAGATCATAGGGAAAGCTCTGGAAACACCATATATTTT
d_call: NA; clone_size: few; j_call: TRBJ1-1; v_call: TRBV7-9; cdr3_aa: CASSPRTVSEAFF; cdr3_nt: TGTGCCAGCAGCCCACGGACAGTTTCTGAAGCTTTCTTT
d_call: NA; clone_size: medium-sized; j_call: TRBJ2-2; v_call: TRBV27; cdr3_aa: CASRLLAGGELFF; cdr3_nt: TGTGCCAGCAGACTCCTCGCGGGCGGGGAGCTGTTTTTT
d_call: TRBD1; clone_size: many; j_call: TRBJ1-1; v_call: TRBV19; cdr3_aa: CASTDRWNTEAFF; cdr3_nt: TGTGCCAGTACGGACAGGTGGAACACTGAAGCTTTCTTT
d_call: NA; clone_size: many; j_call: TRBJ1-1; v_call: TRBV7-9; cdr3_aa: CASSLDRAGRAFF; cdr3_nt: TGTGCCAGCAGCTTAGATCGGGCAGGAAGGGCTTTCTTT
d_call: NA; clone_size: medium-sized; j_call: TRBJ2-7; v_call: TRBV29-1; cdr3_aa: CSAPSAGNEQYF; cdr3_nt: TGCAGCGCCCCTTCCGCGGGGAACGAGCAGTACTTC
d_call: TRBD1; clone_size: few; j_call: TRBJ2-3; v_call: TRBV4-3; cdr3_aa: CASSQDLTGGTDTQYF; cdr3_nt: TGCGCCAGCAGCCAAGATCTGACAGGGGGTACAGATACGCAGTATTTT
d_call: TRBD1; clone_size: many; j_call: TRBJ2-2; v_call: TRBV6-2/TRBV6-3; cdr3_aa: CAIPGTGMNTGELFF; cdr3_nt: TGTGCCATCCCCGGGACAGGGATGAACACCGGGGAGCTGTTTTTT
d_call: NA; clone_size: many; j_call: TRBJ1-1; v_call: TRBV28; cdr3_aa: CASSLQANTEAFF; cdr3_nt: TGTGCCAGCAGTTTGCAGGCAAACACTGAAGCTTTCTTT
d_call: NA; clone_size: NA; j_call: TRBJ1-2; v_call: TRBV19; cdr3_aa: CASRGLRYGYTF; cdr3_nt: TGTGCCAGTAGGGGTCTACGCTATGGCTACACCTTC
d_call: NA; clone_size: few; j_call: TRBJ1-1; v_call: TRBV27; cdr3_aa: CASSLWDTEAFF; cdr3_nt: TGTGCCAGCAGTTTATGGGACACTGAAGCTTTCTTT
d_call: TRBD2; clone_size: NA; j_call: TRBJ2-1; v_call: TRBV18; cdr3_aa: CASSREGRNEQFF; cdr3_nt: TGTGCCAGCTCCCGGGAGGGCAGAAATGAGCAGTTCTTC
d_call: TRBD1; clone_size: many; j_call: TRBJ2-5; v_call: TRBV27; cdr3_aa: CASSFRDRGRLKRETQYF; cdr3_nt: TGTGCCAGCAGTTTTCGGGACAGGGGGCGTCTCAAAAGGGAGACCCAGTACTTC
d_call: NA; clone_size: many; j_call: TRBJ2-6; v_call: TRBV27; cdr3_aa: CASSSVLRASGANVLTF; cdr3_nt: TGTGCCAGCAGTTCGGTTCTCAGGGCTTCTGGGGCCAACGTCCTGACTTTC
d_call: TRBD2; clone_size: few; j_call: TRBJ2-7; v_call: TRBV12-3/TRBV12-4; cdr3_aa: CASSSQAGAYYEQYF; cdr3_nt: TGTGCCAGCAGTTCCCAAGCGGGAGCCTACTACGAGCAGTACTTC
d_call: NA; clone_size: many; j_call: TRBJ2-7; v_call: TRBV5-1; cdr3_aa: CASSLVSESSYEQYF; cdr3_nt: TGCGCCAGCAGCTTGGTTAGCGAGAGCTCCTACGAGCAGTACTTC
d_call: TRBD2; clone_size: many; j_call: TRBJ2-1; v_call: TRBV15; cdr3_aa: CATSTPEREGIYNEQFF; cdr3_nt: TGTGCCACCAGCACCCCAGAGCGGGAGGGAATCTACAATGAGCAGTTCTTC
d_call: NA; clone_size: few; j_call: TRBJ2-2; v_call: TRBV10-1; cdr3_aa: CASAPTNTGELFF; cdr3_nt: TGCGCCAGCGCTCCGACGAACACCGGGGAGCTGTTTTTT
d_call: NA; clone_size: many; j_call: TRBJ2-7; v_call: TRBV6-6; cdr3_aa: CASSETNQGRHEQYF; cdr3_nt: TGTGCCAGCAGTGAGACAAACCAGGGGCGGCACGAGCAGTACTTC
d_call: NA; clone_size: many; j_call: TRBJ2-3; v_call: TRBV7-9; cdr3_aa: CASSLADRTDTQYF; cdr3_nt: TGTGCCAGCAGCTTAGCCGACCGCACAGATACGCAGTATTTT
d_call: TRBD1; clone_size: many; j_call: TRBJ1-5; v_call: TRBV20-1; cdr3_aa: CSASLHNRGQRQPQHF; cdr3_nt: TGCAGTGCTAGCCTTCATAACAGGGGGCAGAGGCAGCCCCAGCATTTT
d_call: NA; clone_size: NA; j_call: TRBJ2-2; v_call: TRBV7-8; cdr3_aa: CASSYKAHRSSNTGELFF; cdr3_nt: TGTGCCAGCAGCTATAAAGCGCATAGGTCCTCGAACACCGGGGAGCTGTTTTTT
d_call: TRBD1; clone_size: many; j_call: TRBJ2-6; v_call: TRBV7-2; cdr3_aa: CASSPRQGDSGANVLTF; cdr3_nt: TGTGCCAGCAGCCCCCGACAGGGGGACTCTGGGGCCAACGTCCTGACTTTC
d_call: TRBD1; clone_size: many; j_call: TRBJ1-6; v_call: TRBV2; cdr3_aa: CASRDRGLSWDSPLHF; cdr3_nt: TGTGCCAGCAGGGACAGGGGGCTCTCATGGGATTCACCCCTCCACTTT
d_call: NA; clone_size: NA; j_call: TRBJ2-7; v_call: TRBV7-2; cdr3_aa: CASSLYTRVIDEQYF; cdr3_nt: TGTGCCAGCAGCTTATACACCAGGGTAATCGACGAGCAGTACTTC
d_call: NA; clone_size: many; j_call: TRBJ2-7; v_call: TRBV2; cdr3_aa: CASSDKFYEQYF; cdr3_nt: TGTGCCAGCAGTGATAAGTTTTACGAGCAGTACTTC
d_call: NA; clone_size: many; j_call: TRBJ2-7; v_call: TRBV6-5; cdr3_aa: CASSYWGRGVTSSTYEQYF; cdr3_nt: TGTGCCAGCAGTTACTGGGGGCGCGGAGTGACTTCCAGCACATACGAGCAGTACTTC
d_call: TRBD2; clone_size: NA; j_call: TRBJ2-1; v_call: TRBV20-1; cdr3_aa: CSAPGTSGSYNEQFF; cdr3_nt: TGCAGTGCTCCCGGGACTAGCGGCTCCTACAATGAGCAGTTCTTC
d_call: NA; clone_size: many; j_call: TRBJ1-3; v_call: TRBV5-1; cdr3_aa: CASSPGGFSGNTIYF; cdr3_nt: TGCGCCAGCAGCCCCGGGGGCTTCTCTGGAAACACCATATATTTT
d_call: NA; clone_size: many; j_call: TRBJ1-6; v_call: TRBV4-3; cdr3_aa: CASSQGKNSNSPLHF; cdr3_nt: TGCGCCAGCAGCCAAGGGAAGAATTCTAATTCACCCCTCCACTTT
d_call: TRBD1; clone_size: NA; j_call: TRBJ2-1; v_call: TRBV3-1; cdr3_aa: CASSSHLGQFIEQFF; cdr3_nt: TGTGCCAGCAGCTCCCACCTGGGACAGTTCATTGAGCAGTTCTTC
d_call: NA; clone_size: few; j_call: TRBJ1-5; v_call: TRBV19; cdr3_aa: CASSITVTSNQPQHF; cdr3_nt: TGTGCCAGTAGTATAACAGTAACTAGCAATCAGCCCCAGCATTTT
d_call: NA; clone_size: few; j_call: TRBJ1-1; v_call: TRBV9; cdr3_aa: CASSAPMNTEAFF; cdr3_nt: TGTGCCAGCAGCGCACCTATGAACACTGAAGCTTTCTTT
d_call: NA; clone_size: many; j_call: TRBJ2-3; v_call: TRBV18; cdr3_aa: CASSPTIGGTDTQYF; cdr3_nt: TGTGCCAGCTCACCAACGATAGGGGGCACAGATACGCAGTATTTT
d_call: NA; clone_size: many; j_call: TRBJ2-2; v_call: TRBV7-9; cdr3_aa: CASSLGSGSNTGELFF; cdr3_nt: TGTGCCAGCAGCTTAGGGTCAGGATCGAACACCGGGGAGCTGTTTTTT
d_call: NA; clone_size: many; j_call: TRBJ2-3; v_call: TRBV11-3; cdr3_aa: CASSPPHTDTQYF; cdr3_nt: TGTGCCAGCAGCCCCCCCCACACAGATACGCAGTATTTT